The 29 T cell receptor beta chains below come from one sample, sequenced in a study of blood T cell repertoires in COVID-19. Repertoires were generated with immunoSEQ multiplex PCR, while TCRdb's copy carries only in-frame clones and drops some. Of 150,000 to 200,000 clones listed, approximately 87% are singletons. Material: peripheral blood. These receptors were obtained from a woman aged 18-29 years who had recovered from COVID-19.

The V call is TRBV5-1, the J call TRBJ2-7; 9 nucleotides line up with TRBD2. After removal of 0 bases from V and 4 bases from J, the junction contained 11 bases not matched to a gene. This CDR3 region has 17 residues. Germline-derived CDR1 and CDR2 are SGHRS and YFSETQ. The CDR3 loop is CASSLAKSGRTYYEQYV. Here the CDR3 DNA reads TGCGCCAGCAGCTTGGCGAAAAGCGGGAGGACCTATTACGAGCAGTACGTC.

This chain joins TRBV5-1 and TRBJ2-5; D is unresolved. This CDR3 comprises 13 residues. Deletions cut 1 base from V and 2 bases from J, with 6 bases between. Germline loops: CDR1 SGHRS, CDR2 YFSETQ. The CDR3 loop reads CASSLFLQETQYF. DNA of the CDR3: TGCGCCAGCAGCTTGTTTCTGCAAGAGACCCAGTACTTC.

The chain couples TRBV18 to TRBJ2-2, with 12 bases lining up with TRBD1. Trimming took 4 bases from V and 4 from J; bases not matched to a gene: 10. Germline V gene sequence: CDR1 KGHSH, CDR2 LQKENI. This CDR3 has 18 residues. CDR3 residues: CASSLNSGTGGTTGELFF. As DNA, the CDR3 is TGTGCCAGCTCACTGAACTCCGGGACAGGGGGCACCACCGGGGAGCTGTTTTTT.

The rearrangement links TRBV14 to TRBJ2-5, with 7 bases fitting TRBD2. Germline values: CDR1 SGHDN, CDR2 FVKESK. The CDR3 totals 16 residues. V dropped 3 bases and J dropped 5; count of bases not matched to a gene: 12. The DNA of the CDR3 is TGTGCCAGCAGCCAGCGGGAGTACAGGCTATGGGAGACCCAGTACTTC. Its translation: CASSQREYRLWETQYF.

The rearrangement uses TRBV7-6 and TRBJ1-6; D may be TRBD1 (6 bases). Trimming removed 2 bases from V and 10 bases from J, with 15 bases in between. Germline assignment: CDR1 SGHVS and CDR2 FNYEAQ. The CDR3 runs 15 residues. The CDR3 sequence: CASSLHGQLRSPLHF. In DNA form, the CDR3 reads TGTGCCAGCAGCTTACACGGACAGCTGAGATCACCCCTCCACTTT.

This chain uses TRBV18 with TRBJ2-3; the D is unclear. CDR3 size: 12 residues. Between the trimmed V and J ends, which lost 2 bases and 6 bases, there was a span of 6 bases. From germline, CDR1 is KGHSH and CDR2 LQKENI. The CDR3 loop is CASSPSEDTQYF. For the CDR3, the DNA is TGTGCCAGCTCACCATCCGAGGATACGCAGTATTTT.

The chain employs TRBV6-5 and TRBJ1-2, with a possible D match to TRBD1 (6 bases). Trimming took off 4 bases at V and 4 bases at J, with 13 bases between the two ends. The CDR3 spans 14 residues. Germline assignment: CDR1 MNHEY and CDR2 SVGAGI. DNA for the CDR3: TGTGCCAGCAGTTCGACAGCCAGGGGCTATGGCTACACCTTC. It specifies CASSSTARGYGYTF.

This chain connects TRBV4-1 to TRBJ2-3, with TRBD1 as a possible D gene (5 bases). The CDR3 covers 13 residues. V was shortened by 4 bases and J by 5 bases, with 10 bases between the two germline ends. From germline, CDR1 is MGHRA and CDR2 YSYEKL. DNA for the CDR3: TGCGCCAGCAGCCCAGGGCGAGTAGATACGCAGTATTTT. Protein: CASSPGRVDTQYF.

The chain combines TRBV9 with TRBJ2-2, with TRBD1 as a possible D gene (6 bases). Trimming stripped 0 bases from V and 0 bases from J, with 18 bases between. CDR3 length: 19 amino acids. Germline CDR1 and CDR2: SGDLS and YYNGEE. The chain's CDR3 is CASSVDRQAASSNTGELFF. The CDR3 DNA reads TGTGCCAGCAGCGTAGACCGACAGGCCGCCTCCTCGAACACCGGGGAGCTGTTTTTT.

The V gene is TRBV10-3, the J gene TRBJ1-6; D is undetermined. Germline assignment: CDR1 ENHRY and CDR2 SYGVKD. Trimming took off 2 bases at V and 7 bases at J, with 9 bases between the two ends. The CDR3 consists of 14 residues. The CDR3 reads CAISEVAGNSPLHF. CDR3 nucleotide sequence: TGTGCCATCAGTGAGGTGGCAGGAAATTCACCCCTCCACTTT.

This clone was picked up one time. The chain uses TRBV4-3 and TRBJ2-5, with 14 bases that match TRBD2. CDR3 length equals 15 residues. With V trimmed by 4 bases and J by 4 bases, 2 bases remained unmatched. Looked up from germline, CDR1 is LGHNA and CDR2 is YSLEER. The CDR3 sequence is CASSLGLAGGETQYF. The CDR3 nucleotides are TGCGCCAGCAGCCTCGGACTAGCGGGGGGAGAGACCCAGTACTTC.

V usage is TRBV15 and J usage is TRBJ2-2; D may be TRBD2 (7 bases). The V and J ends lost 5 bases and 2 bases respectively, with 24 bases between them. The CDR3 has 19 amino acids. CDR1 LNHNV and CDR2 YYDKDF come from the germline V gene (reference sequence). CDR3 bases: TGTGCCACCAGCGAGGAGCAAGGGGGAGGGCAAGTAAACACCGGGGAGCTGTTTTTT. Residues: CATSEEQGGGQVNTGELFF.

CDR3 nucleotide sequence: TGTGCCACCCAGGGGCAAGAGACCCAGTACTTC. Translated: CATQGQETQYF. The chain joins TRBV19 to TRBJ2-5; a weak D match, TRBD1 (6 bases). V dropped 10 bases and J dropped 2 bases, with 8 bases sitting between them. Germline V lookup: CDR1 LNHDA, CDR2 SQIVND (reference sequence). The CDR3 contains 11 residues.

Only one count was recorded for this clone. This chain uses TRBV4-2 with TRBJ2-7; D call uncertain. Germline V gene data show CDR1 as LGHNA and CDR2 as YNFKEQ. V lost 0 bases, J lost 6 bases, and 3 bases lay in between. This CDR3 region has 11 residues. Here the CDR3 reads CASSQDLEQYF. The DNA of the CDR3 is TGTGCCAGCAGCCAAGATCTCGAGCAGTACTTC.

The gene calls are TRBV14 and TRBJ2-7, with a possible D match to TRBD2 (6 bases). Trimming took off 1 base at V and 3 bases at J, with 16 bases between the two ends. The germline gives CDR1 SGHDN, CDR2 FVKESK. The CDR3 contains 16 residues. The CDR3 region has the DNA TGTGCCAGCAGCCAAGGGCAGCGGGTGGAGATCTACGAGCAGTACGTC. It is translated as CASSQGQRVEIYEQYV.

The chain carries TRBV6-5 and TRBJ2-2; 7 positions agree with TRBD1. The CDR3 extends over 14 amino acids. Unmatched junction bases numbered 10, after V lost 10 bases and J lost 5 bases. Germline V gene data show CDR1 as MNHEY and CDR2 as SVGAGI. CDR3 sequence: CATTQGVGTGELFF. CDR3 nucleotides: TGTGCCACCACCCAGGGGGTCGGGACCGGGGAGCTGTTTTTT.

This CDR3 reads CASRLRGYLSQHF. CDR3 nucleotides: TGTGCCAGCAGGCTACGGGGTTATTTATCCCAGCATTTT. The V and J genes are TRBV12-3 or TRBV12-4 and TRBJ1-5; no clear D. With 6 bases removed from V and 11 bases from J, the gap between germline ends came to 17 bases. There are 13 residues in the CDR3.

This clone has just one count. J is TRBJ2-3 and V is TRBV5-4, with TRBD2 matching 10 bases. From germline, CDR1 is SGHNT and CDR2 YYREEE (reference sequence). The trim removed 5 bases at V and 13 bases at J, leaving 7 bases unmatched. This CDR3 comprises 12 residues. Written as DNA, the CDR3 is TGTGCCAGCAGTCACACTAGCGGGGACGAGTATTTT. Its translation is CASSHTSGDEYF.

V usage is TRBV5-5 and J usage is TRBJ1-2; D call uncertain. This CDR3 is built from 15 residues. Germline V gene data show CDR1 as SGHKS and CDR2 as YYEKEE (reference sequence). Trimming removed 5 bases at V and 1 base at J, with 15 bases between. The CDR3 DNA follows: TGTGCCAGCAGACGCACTATTGTAATTAACTATGGCTACACCTTC. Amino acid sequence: CASRRTIVINYGYTF.

The CDR3 spells CASSEGQGGSTIYF. CDR3 in DNA: TGTGCCAGCAGTGAAGGCCAGGGAGGGAGCACCATATATTTT. V is TRBV2 and J is TRBJ1-3, with D maybe TRBD1 (5 bases). Trimming removed 1 base at V and 9 bases at J, with 13 bases between. Germline V gene lookup returns CDR1 SNHLY and CDR2 FYNNEI. The CDR3 contains 14 residues.

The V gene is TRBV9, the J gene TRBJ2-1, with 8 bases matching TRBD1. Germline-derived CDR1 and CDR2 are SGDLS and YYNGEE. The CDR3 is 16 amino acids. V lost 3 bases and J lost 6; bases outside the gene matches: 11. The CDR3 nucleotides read TGTGCCAGCAGCGCAGGCATCGGGACAGGTTCCAATGAGCAGTTCTTC. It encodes CASSAGIGTGSNEQFF.

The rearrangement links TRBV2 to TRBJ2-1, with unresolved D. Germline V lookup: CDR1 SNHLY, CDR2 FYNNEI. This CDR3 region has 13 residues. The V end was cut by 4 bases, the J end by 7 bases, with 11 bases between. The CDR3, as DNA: TGTGCCAGCAGTGGCGGAGCTCCTAATGAGCAGTTCTTC. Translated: CASSGGAPNEQFF.

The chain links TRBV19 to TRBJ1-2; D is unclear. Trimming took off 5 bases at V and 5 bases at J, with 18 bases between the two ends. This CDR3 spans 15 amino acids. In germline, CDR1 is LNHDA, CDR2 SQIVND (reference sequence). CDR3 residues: CASSLGRAAGYGYTF. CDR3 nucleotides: TGTGCCAGTAGTCTGGGGAGGGCCGCCGGGTATGGCTACACCTTC.

Written as DNA, the CDR3 is TGTGCCGGACACCGGGACAGGTCTCGAGCTAATGAAAAACTGTTTTTT. Its protein is CAGHRDRSRANEKLFF. This chain connects TRBV30 to TRBJ1-4, with 8 nucleotides matching TRBD1. Losses at the gene ends were 8 bases for V and 3 bases for J; bases not matched to a gene: 14. The CDR3 extends over 16 amino acids. Germline assignment: CDR1 GTSNPN and CDR2 SVGIG (reference sequence).

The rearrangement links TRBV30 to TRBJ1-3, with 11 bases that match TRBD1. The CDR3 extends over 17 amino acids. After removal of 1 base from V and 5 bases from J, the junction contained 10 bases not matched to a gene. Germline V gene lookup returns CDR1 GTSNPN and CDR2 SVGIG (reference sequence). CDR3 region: CAWSDPRTGGSRNTIYF. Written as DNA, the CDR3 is TGTGCCTGGAGTGACCCTCGGACAGGGGGCAGTCGAAACACCATATATTTT.

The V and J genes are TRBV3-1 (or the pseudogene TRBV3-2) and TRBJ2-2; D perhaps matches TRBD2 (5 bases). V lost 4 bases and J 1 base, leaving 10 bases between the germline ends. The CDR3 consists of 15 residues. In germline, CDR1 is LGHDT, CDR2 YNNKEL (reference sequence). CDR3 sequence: CASSPLDWNTGELFF. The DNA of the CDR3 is TGTGCCAGCAGCCCTTTGGACTGGAACACCGGGGAGCTGTTTTTT.

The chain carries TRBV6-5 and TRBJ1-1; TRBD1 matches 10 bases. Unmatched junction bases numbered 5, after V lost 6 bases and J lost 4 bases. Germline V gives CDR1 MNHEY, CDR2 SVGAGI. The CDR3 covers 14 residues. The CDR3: CASSSGTGVTEAFF. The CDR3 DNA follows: TGTGCCAGCAGCTCCGGGACAGGGGTCACTGAAGCTTTCTTT.

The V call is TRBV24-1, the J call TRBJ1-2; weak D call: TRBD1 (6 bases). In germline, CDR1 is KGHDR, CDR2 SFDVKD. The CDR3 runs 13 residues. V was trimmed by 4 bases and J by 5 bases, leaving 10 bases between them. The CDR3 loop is CATSEQGRYGYTF. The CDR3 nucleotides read TGTGCCACCAGTGAACAGGGCCGGTATGGCTACACCTTC.

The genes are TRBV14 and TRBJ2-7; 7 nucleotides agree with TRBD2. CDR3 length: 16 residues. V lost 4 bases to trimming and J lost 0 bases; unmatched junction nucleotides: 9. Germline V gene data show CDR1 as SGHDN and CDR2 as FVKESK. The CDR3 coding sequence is TGTGCCAGCAGCCCACCCACTAGCGACCTCTCCTACGAGCAGTACGTC. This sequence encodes CASSPPTSDLSYEQYV.